This T cell receptor (beta chain) was sequenced in a study of CD8 T cells in ankylosing spondylitis. Study-wide results and caveats: There was a TCR beta motif, made of eight highly homologous variants, that appeared characteristic of ankylosing spondylitis blood. Disease-linked clones bore a CD8+ phenotype and were relatively rare in peripheral blood. Certain motif variants had earlier appeared in reactive arthritis synovial fluid and blood.

By quantitative 5'-RACE with molecular barcodes, the TCR beta libraries were made. Each CDR3 protein is one row after TCRdb ran MiXCR on the 5' RACE reads. In the table there are approximately 400,000 distinct CDR3 sequences, approximately 17% of which are singletons. CDR3 length equals 15 residues. V was clipped by 1 base and J by 1 base, with 9 bases between them. Per the germline V gene, CDR1 is LGHNA and CDR2 is YSLEER. This clonotype was counted ten times or more. The antigen is unknown. The receptor comes from a male donor with ankylosing spondylitis. The chain is built from TRBV4-3 and TRBJ2-3; D might be TRBD1 (5 bases). Specimen: blood, either unsorted or a sorted T cell fraction (not recorded which). The CDR3 sequence: CASSQGGEGTDTQYF. As DNA, the CDR3 is TGCGCCAGCAGCCAAGGGGGCGAGGGCACAGATACGCAGTATTTT.